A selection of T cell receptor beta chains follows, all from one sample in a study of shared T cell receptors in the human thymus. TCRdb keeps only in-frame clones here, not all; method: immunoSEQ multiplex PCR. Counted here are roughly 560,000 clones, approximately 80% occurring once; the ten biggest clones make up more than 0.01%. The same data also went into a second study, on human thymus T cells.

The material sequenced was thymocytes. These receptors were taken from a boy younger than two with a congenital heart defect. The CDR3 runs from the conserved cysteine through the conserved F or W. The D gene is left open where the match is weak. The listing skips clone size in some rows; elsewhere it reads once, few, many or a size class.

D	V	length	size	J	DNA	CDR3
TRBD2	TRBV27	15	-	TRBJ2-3	TGTGCCAGCAGTTTAAGGACTAGCGGCACAGATACGCAGTATTTT	CASSLRTSGTDTQYF
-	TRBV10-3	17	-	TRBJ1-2	TGTGCCATCAGTGAAATGGAGGAGGAACCTCGGGGCTATGGCTACACCTTC	CAISEMEEEPRGYGYTF
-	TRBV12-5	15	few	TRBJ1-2	TGTGCTAGTGGTTTGCGCCAGGATGGCCCTAATGGCTACACCTTC	CASGLRQDGPNGYTF
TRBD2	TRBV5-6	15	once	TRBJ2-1	TGTGCCAGCAGCTTGGTGCGGGAGTCGGTCAATGAGCAGTTCTTC	CASSLVRESVNEQFF
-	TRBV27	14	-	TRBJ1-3	TGTGCCAGCAGTCCGCTTGGACAGCCCCACGGCATATATTTT	CASSPLGQPHGIYF
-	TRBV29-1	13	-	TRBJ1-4	TGCAGCGTTGCTGGCTTTGTCAATGAAAAACTGTTTTTT	CSVAGFVNEKLFF
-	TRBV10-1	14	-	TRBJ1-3	TGCGCCAGCGGTACACAGGGAGCTGGAAACACCATATATTTT	CASGTQGAGNTIYF
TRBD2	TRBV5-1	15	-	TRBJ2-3	TGCGCCAGCAGCTTGTCGGCTAGCGGTACAGATACGCAGTATTTT	CASSLSASGTDTQYF
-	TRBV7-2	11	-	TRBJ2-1	TGTGCCAGCTCGGAGCTCAATGAGCAGTTCTTC	CASSELNEQFF
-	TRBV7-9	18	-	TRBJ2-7	TGTGCCAGCAGCTTTCCCGAGGGGGGCAGGGGGTTGACCTACGAGCAGTACTTC	CASSFPEGGRGLTYEQYF
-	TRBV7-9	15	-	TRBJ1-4	TGTGCCAGCAGCCTGCGGACAGTGGAGAATGAAAAACTGTTTTTT	CASSLRTVENEKLFF
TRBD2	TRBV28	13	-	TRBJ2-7	TGTGCCAGCAGGACTAGCGGCTCCTACGAGCAGTACTTC	CASRTSGSYEQYF
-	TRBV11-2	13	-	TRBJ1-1	TGTGCCAGCAGCCCGCCTATGAACACTGAAGCTTTCTTT	CASSPPMNTEAFF
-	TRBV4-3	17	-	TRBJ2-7	TGCGCCAGCAGCCAAGAGAAGGCACAGGGAATCAGCTACGAGCAGTACTTC	CASSQEKAQGISYEQYF
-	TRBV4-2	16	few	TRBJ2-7	TGTGCCAGCAGCCAAGGAGGCGCAGGACAAATGGGCGAGCAGTACTTC	CASSQGGAGQMGEQYF
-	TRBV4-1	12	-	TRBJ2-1	TGCGCCAGCAGCCTCCTGGGGGCCCCTCGGCTCTTC	CASSLLGAPRLF
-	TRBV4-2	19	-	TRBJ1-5	TGTGCCAGCAGCCAAGTGTGGAAGGACAGAGTCTATAGCAATCAGCCCCAGCATTTT	CASSQVWKDRVYSNQPQHF